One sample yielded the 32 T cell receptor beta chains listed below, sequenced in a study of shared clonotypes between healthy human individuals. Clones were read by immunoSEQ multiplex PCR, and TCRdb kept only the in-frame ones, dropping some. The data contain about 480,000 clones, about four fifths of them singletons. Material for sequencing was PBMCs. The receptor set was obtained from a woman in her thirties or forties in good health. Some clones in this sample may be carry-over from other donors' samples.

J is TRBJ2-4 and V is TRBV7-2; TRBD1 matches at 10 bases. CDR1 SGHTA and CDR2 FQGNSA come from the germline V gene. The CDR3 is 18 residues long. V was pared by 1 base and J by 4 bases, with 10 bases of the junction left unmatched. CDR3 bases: TGTGCCAGCAGCTTAGGACCACTGACAGGGGGCGAAAAAAACATTCAGTACTTC. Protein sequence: CASSLGPLTGGEKNIQYF.

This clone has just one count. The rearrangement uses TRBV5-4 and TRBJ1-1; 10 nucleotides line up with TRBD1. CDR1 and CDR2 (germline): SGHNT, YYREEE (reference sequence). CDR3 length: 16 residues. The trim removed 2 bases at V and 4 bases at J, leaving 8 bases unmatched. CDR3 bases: TGTGCCAGCAGCTTTGGGGTCCGGACAGGGGGCACTGAAGCTTTCTTT. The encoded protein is CASSFGVRTGGTEAFF.

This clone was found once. The CDR3 is CASSLAENYEQYF. The DNA of the CDR3 is TGTGCCAGCAGCTTAGCCGAGAATTACGAGCAGTACTTC. The rearrangement joins TRBV7-8 to TRBJ2-7; no firm D call. The CDR3 loop spans 13 amino acids. V was pared by 0 bases and J by 4 bases, with 7 bases between. Germline V lookup: CDR1 SGHVS, CDR2 FQNEAQ.

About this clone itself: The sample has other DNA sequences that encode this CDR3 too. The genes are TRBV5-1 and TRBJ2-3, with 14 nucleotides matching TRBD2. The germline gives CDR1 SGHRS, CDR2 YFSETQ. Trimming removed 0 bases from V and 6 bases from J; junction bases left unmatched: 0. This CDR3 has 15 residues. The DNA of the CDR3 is TGCGCCAGCAGCTTGGGACTAGCGGGAGGGGATACGCAGTATTTT. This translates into CASSLGLAGGDTQYF.

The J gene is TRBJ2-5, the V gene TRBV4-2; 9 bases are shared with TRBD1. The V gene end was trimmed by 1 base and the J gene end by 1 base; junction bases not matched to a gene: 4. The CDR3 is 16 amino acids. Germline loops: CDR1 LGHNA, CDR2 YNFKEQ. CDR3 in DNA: TGTGCCAGCAGCCAAGTCGGGGGACAGGGCCAAGAGACCCAGTACTTC. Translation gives CASSQVGGQGQETQYF.

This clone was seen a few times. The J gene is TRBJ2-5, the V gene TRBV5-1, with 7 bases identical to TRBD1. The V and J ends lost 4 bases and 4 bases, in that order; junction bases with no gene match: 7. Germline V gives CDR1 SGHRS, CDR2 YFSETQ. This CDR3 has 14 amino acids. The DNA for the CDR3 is TGCGCCAGCAGCCTGGGACAGACAAGAGAGACCCAGTACTTC. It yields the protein CASSLGQTRETQYF.

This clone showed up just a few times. The CDR3 nucleotides read TGTGCCAGTAGTCTCCCAGGACTAGCAGGTGAGCAGTTCTTC. Amino acid sequence: CASSLPGLAGEQFF. The V call is TRBV19, the J call TRBJ2-1; 8 bases align to TRBD2. The ends lost 5 bases at V and 9 bases at J; junction bases unmatched: 9. Germline V gives CDR1 LNHDA, CDR2 SQIVND (reference sequence). The CDR3 loop spans 14 amino acids.

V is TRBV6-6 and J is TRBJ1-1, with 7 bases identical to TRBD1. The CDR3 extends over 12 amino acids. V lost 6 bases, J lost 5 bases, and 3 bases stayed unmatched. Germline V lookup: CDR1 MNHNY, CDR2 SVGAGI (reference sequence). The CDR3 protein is CASRGQVTEAFF. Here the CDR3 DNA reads TGTGCCAGCAGAGGACAGGTAACTGAAGCTTTCTTT.

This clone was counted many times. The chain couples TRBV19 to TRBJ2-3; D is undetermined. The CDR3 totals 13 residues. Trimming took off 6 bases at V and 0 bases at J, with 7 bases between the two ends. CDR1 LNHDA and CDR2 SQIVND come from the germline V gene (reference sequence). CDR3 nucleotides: TGTGCCAGTAGCTACCCCAGCACAGATACGCAGTATTTT. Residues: CASSYPSTDTQYF. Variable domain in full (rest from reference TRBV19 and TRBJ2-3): DGGITQSPKYLFRKEGQNVTLSCEQNLNHDAMYWYRQDPGQGLRLIYYSQIVNDFQKGDIAEGYSVSREKKESFPLTVTSAQKNPTAFYLCASSYPSTDTQYFGPGTRLTVL.

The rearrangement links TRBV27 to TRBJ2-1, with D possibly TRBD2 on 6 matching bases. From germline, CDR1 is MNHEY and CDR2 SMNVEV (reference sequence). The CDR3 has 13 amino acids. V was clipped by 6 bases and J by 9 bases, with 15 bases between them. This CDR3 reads CASRMIEGLEQFF. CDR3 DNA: TGTGCCAGCAGAATGATAGAGGGACTTGAGCAGTTCTTC.

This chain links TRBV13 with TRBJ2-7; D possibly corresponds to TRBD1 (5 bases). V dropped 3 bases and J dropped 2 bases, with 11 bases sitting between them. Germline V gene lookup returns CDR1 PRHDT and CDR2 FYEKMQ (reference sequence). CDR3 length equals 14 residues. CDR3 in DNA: TGTGCCAGCAGCTTTCAGGGCAGTACCTACGAGCAGTACTTC. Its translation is CASSFQGSTYEQYF. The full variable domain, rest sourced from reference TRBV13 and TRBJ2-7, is AAGVIQSPRHLIKEKRETATLKCYPIPRHDTVYWYQQGPGQDPQFLISFYEKMQSDKGSIPDRFSAQQFSDYHSELNMSSLELGDSALYFCASSFQGSTYEQYFGPGTRLTVT.

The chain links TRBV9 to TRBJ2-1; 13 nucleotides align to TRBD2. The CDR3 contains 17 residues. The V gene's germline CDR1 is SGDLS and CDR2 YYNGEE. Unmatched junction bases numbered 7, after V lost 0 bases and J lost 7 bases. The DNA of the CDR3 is TGTGCCAGCAGCGTAGCCCCGACTAGCGGGAGGCTTAATGAGCAGTTCTTC. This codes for CASSVAPTSGRLNEQFF.

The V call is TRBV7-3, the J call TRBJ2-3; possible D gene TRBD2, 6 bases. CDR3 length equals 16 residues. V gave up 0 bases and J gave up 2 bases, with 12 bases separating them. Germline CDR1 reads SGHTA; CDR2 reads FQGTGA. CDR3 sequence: CASSLTGLILTDTQYF. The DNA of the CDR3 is TGTGCCAGCAGCTTAACGGGACTTATCCTCACAGATACGCAGTATTTT.

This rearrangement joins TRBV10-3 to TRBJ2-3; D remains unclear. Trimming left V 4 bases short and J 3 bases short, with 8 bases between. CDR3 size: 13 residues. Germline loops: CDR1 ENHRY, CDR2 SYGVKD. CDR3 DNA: TGTGCCATCAGTGCCGTGGGGACAGATACGCAGTATTTT. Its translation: CAISAVGTDTQYF.

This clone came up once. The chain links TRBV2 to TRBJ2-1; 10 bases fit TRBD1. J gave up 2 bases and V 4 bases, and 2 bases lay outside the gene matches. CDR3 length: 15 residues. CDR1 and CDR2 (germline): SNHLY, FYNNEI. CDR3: CASSGTGGTYNEQFF. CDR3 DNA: TGTGCCAGCAGTGGGACAGGGGGAACCTACAATGAGCAGTTCTTC.

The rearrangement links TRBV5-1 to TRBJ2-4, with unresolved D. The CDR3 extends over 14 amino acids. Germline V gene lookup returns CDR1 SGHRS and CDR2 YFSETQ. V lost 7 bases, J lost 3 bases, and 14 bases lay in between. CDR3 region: CASRRRDGKNIQYF. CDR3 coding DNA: TGCGCCAGCCGGCGGCGCGACGGCAAAAACATTCAGTACTTC.

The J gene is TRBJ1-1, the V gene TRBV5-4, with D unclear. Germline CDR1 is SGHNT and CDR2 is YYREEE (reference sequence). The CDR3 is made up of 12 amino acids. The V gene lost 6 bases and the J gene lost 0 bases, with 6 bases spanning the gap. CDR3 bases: TGTGCCAGCATCGGGATGAACACTGAAGCTTTCTTT. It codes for CASIGMNTEAFF. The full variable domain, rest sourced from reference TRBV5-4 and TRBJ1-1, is ETGVTQSPTHLIKTRGQQVTLRCSSQSGHNTVSWYQQALGQGPQFIFQYYREEENGRGNFPPRFSGLQFPNYSSELNVNALELDDSALYLCASIGMNTEAFFGQGTRLTVV.

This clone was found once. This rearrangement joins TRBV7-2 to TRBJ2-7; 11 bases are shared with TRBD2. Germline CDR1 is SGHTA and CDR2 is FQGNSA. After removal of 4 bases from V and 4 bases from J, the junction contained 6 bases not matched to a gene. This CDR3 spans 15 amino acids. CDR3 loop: CASSSHSGRAYEQYF. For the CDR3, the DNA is TGTGCCAGCAGCTCCCATAGCGGGAGGGCTTACGAGCAGTACTTC.

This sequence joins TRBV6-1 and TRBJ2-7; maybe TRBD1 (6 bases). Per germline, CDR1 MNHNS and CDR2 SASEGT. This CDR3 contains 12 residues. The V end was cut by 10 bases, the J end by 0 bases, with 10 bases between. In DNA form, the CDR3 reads TGTGCCATACGACAGGACTCCTACGAGCAGTACTTC. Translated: CAIRQDSYEQYF.

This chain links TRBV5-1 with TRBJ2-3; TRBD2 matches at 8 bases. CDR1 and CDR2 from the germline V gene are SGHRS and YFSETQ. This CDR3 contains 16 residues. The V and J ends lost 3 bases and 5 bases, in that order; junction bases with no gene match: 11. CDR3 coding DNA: TGCGCCAGCAGCTGGAGAGCGGGAGAGGATGGAGATACGCAGTATTTT. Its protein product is CASSWRAGEDGDTQYF.

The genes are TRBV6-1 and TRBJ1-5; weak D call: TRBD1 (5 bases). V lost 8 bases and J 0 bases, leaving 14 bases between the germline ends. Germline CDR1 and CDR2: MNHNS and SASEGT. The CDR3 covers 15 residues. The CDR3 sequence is CASRVWGSSNQPQHF. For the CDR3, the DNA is TGTGCCAGCCGGGTTTGGGGGAGTAGCAATCAGCCCCAGCATTTT.

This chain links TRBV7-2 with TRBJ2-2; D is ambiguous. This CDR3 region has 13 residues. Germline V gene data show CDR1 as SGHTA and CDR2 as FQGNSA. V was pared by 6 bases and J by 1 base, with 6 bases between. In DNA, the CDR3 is TGTGCCAGCAGGCAGAGGAACACCGGGGAGCTGTTTTTT. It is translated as CASRQRNTGELFF.

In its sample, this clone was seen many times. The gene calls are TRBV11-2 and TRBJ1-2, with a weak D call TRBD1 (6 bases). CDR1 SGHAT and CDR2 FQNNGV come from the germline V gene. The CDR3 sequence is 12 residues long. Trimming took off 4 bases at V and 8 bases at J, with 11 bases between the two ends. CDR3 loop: CASSSLGGGYTF. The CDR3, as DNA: TGTGCCAGCAGCTCTTTGGGGGGCGGCTACACCTTC. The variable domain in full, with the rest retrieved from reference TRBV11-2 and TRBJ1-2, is EAGVAQSPRYKIIEKRQSVAFWCNPISGHATLYWYQQILGQGPKLLIQFQNNGVVDDSQLPKDRFSAERLKGVDSTLKIQPAKLEDSAVYLCASSSLGGGYTFGSGTRLTVV.

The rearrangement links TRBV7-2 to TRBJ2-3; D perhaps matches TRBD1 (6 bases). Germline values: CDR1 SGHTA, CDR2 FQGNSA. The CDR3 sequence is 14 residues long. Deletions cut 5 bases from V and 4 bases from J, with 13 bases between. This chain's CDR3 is CASSPPGVPDTQYF. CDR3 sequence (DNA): TGTGCCAGCAGCCCCCCAGGGGTTCCAGATACGCAGTATTTT.

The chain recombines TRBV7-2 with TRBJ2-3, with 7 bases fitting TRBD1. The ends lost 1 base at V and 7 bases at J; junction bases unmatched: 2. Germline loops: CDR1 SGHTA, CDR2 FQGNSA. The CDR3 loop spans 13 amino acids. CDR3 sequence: CASSLDRGNTQYF. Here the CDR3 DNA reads TGTGCCAGCAGCTTAGACAGGGGAAATACGCAGTATTTT.

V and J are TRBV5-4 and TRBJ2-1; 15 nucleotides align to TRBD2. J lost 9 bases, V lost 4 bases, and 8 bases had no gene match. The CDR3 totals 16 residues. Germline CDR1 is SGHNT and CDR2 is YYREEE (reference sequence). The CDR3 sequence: CASSLRTSGRGSEQFF. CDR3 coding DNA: TGTGCCAGCAGCCTTCGGACTAGCGGGAGGGGAAGTGAGCAGTTCTTC.

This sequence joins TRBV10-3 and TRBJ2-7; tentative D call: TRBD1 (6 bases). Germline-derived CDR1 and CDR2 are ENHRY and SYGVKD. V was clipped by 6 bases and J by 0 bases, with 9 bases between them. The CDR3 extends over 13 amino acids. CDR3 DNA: TGTGCCATCAGAGACAGGATCTCCTACGAGCAGTACTTC. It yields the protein CAIRDRISYEQYF.

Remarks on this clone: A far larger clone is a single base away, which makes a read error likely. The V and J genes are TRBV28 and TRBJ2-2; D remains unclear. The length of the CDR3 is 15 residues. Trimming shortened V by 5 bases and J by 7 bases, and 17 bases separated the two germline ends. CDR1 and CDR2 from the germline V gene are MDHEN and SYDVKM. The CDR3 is CASSLRKGSIGELFF. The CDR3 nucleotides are TGTGCCAGCAGTCTTCGGAAAGGGTCCATCGGGGAGCTGTTTTTT.

The CDR3 DNA reads TGTGCCACCGCGGGGGGGGTGAACACTGAAGCTTTCTTT. Residues: CATAGGVNTEAFF. The chain uses TRBV19 and TRBJ1-1, with D possibly matching TRBD1 (5 bases). Trimming took off 10 bases at V and 0 bases at J, with 12 bases between the two ends. Germline CDR1 is LNHDA and CDR2 is SQIVND (reference sequence). This CDR3 has 13 amino acids.

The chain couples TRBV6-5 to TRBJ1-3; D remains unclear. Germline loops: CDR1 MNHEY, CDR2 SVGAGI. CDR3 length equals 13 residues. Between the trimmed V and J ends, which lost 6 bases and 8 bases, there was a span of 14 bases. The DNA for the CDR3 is TGTGCCAGCAGCCGTACACTGCGGGACACCATATATTTT. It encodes CASSRTLRDTIYF.

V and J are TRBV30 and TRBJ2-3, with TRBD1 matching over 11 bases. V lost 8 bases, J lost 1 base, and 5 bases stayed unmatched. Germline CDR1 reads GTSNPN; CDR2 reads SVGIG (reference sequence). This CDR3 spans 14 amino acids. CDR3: CAQDRGQGTDTQYF. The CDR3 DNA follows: TGTGCCCAGGACAGGGGGCAAGGCACAGATACGCAGTATTTT.

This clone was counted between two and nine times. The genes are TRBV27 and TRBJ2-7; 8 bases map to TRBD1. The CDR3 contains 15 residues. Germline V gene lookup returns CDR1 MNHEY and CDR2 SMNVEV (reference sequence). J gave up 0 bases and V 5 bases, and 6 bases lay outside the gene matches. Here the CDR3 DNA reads TGTGCCAGCAGTCCGGACAGGGCAAGCTCCTACGAGCAGTACTTC. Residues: CASSPDRASSYEQYF.